This T cell receptor (beta chain) was captured by sequencing in a study of blood T cell repertoires in COVID-19 (dated by TCRdb to 2019 to 2021). About the study as a whole: The collaborator samples originated in the United States, Italy and Spain and spanned the acute and convalescent phases of COVID-19. The samples were drawn from two sources: the first 160 participants of the ongoing ImmuneRACE study, and fewer than 1,500 subjects contributed by 6 global collaborators. The dataset comprised deeply sampled blood TCRbeta repertoires from subjects exposed to, actively infected with, or recovered from COVID-19. Where available, HLA class I and class II types were obtained from metadata supplied by the sample provider rather than from assay-based typing. A de-identified subject ID, COVID-19 status, age in years and sex were almost always included in the sample metadata. A freely available public database, intended as a resource for researchers studying the immune response to SARS-CoV-2, is where the repertoires were released. The material from the prospective study consisted of cDNA or gDNA derived from T cells, B-cell-depleted T cells, or PBMCs.

TCRbeta CDR3 regions were amplified from genomic DNA using the immunoSEQ Assay, a bias-controlled multiplex PCR. Per the original workflow: Nucleated cell counts per sample were estimated from amplification of reference gene primers within the assay. To quantify the absolute abundance of each unique TCRbeta CDR3 rearrangement, sequence reads were collapsed and filtered. For each sample, productive Simpson clonality was calculated by taking the square root of Simpson's diversity index across productive rearrangements. The source is immuneACCESS, and TCRdb retained only in-frame sequences with V and J called. Part of the clones is not carried over; for the studies checked, unresolved V genes explain less than half of this, and the remainder is unexplained. The DNA was the basis for D and trimming; V, J and clone size are from that table. The sample table records approximately 170,000 clones; approximately 85% of these occur just once. The ten largest clones add up to 9.5% to 11% of the sample.

At the junction V is shortened by 5 bases and J by 0 bases; bases outside the gene matches: 9. Including the terminal cysteine and phenylalanine, the CDR3 comprises 18 residues. The entry retains the CDR3 DNA only, 54 bases that are in frame from base 1. For CDR1 and CDR2, the germline V gene lists LGHNT and FRNRAP. Whole blood was collected in K2EDTA tubes by collaborating institutions according to the institutions' own protocols. For TCRbeta analysis, collaborators shipped samples as frozen whole blood, isolated PBMCs, or DNA extracted from either of those sample types. Results the study describes overall, beyond this receptor: Clinical and demographic metadata were provided uncurated, with the amount varying by source and participant.

Details on this clone: No antigen is known for it. The input lacks base qualities; no much larger clone sits a single base away.

Recombination linked TRBV12-5 to TRBJ1-4; the central 10 bases match TRBD1. The specimen sequenced was peripheral blood. This clonotype originated in a man aged 60-69 years with active or convalescent COVID-19. Here is the DNA: TGTGCTAGTGGTAGGCCGGACAGGGGGTATCCAACTAATGAAAAACTGTTTTTT. Its protein product is CASGRPDRGYPTNEKLFF.